What follows are 14 T cell receptor beta chains derived from one specimen sequenced in a study of T cell repertoires in cytomegalovirus infection. In TCRdb, the reads were re-called with MiXCR into one record per CDR3 protein. The sample records roughly 800,000 distinct CDR3 sequences, almost 30% being singletons. Antigens of these TCRs are unknown. The sequencing used cultured CD8+ T cells from PBMCs, collected from culture after CMV antigen stimulation. The source of these receptors is a human donor in good health (CMV status not recorded). Some clones in this sample may be carry-over from other donors' samples.

This clonotype has a handful of counts. The chain has TRBV4-1 and TRBJ2-7; 8 bases are shared with TRBD1. The V gene end was trimmed by 4 bases and the J gene end by 2 bases; junction bases not matched to a gene: 7. This CDR3 has 15 amino acids. Germline V gene data show CDR1 as MGHRA and CDR2 as YSYEKL. The CDR3 loop is CASSPLTGDAYEQYV. CDR3 sequence (DNA): TGCGCCAGCAGCCCTCTGACAGGGGACGCCTACGAGCAGTACGTC.

The CDR3 DNA sequence: TGTGCCAGCAGCCACCTGGGGGGGGCCACCGGGGAGCTGTTTTTT. As protein: CASSHLGGATGELFF. This rearrangement joins TRBV7-9 to TRBJ2-2; D is possibly TRBD2 (7 bases). The V and J ends lost 5 bases and 4 bases respectively, with 14 bases between them. The CDR3 is 15 amino acids. Germline values: CDR1 SEHNR, CDR2 FQNEAQ (reference sequence).

There are a few counts of this clonotype. The chain combines TRBV4-1 with TRBJ2-1; the D gene could be TRBD1 or TRBD2 (7 bases each). From germline, CDR1 is MGHRA and CDR2 YSYEKL. V shed 4 bases and J shed 8 bases, with 27 bases lying between them. The CDR3 is 18 residues long. The CDR3 bases are TGCGCCAGCAGCCGCCAAGCAGGGGGGGGGGTTTTAGAAGATGAGCAGTTCTTC. This gives the protein CASSRQAGGGVLEDEQFF.

The genes are TRBV6-2 or TRBV6-3 and TRBJ1-4, with D possibly being TRBD1 (5 bases). CDR1 and CDR2 from the germline V gene are MNHEY and SVGEGT. The CDR3 loop spans 16 amino acids. Trimming left V 2 bases short and J 8 bases short, with 18 bases between. The CDR3 region is CASSYPLGTPEEKLFF. In DNA form, the CDR3 reads TGTGCCAGCAGTTACCCGTTGGGGACGCCGGAGGAAAAACTGTTTTTT.

The sample holds a few counts of this clonotype. V is TRBV7-9 and J is TRBJ2-1; D may be TRBD1 or TRBD2 (7 bases each). Germline V gene lookup returns CDR1 SEHNR and CDR2 FQNEAQ (reference sequence). V was trimmed by 8 bases and J by 3 bases, leaving 17 bases between them. The CDR3 is 15 amino acids. For the CDR3, the DNA is TGTGCCAGCCTCCAGGGGGGGCTTATCTACAATGAGCAGTTCTTC. This encodes CASLQGGLIYNEQFF.

This clonotype was counted only a few times. The rearrangement joins TRBV5-1 to TRBJ2-1; 8 nucleotides agree with TRBD2. Germline assignment: CDR1 SGHRS and CDR2 YFSETQ. This CDR3 region has 16 residues. V lost 0 bases and J lost 4; bases outside the gene matches: 6. The CDR3 DNA sequence: TGCGCCAGCAGCTTGGAAAGTAGCGGGGCTTACAATGAGCAGTTCTTC. Translated: CASSLESSGAYNEQFF.

This clonotype was seen a handful of times. V is TRBV29-1 and J is TRBJ1-3; D is unclear. The CDR3 has 13 amino acids. From germline, CDR1 is SQVTM and CDR2 ANQGSEA. The germline V and J ends were trimmed by 6 bases and 2 bases, with 11 bases remaining between them. CDR3 coding DNA: TGCAGCGTCCATCACCCCACTGGAAACACCATATATTTT. As protein: CSVHHPTGNTIYF.

The chain combines TRBV15 with TRBJ1-2; tentative D call: TRBD1 (6 bases). V was pared by 6 bases and J by 8 bases, with 13 bases between. Germline V lookup: CDR1 LNHNV, CDR2 YYDKDF (reference sequence). The CDR3 length is 12 residues. CDR3 sequence: CATRGGGGGYTF. DNA of the CDR3: TGTGCCACCAGAGGGGGGGGGGGCGGCTACACCTTC.

The rearrangement joins TRBV15 to TRBJ2-5, with 10 bases that match TRBD2. The CDR3 sequence is 16 residues long. The junction had 14 bases not matched to a gene; V was cut back by 9 bases and J by 4 bases. CDR1 and CDR2 (germline): LNHNV, YYDKDF (reference sequence). Here the CDR3 reads CATGENSGGPGETQYF. The CDR3 coding sequence is TGTGCCACTGGGGAAAATAGCGGGGGGCCAGGAGAGACCCAGTACTTC.

The V gene is TRBV6-4, the J gene TRBJ2-2, with unresolved D. Germline lookup yields CDR1 MRHNA and CDR2 SNTAGT. V was pared by 3 bases and J by 5 bases, with 10 bases between. CDR3 size: 14 residues. The CDR3, as DNA: TGTGCCAGCAGTGAGGGCCTAGGGACCGGGGAGCTGTTTTTT. This gives the protein CASSEGLGTGELFF.

This clonotype occurred a few times. V and J are TRBV6-1 and TRBJ2-1; D perhaps matches TRBD2 (6 bases). The germline V gene encodes CDR1 MNHNS and CDR2 SASEGT. V was pared by 7 bases and J by 5 bases, with 15 bases between. The CDR3 loop spans 14 amino acids. The CDR3 spells CASNPYAGHNEQFF. The CDR3 DNA is TGTGCCAGCAACCCCTACGCGGGGCACAATGAGCAGTTCTTC.

The genes are TRBV10-2 and TRBJ2-5; D is perhaps TRBD1 (5 bases). Looked up from germline, CDR1 is WSHSY and CDR2 is SAAADI. The CDR3 spans 17 residues. V shed 4 bases and J shed 1 base, with 19 bases lying between them. The CDR3 here is CASSGPNRFPFQETQYF. CDR3 sequence (DNA): TGCGCCAGCAGTGGCCCCAACAGGTTCCCTTTCCAAGAGACCCAGTACTTC.

This clonotype was counted ten times or more. The V and J genes are TRBV7-2 and TRBJ2-2; D remains unclear. The ends were cut back, 5 bases at V and 4 bases at J, with 8 bases in the middle. The CDR3 totals 13 residues. The germline V gene has CDR1 SGHTA and CDR2 FQGNSA. CDR3: CASSKDRTGELFF. For the CDR3, the DNA is TGTGCCAGCAGCAAGGACCGCACCGGGGAGCTGTTTTTT.

The chain couples TRBV2 to TRBJ1-1; D uncertain. The V end lost 1 base, the J end lost 3 bases, and 6 bases lay between the germline ends. This CDR3 region has 13 residues. The V gene's germline CDR1 is SNHLY and CDR2 FYNNEI. CDR3 in DNA: TGTGCCAGCAGTGAAGTACAGTACACTGAAGCTTTCTTT. It translates to CASSEVQYTEAFF.